Listed here are 10 T cell receptor beta chains from one sample, sequenced in a study of cytomegalovirus exposure and HLA in healthy donors. Primers for the PCR totalled 60 Vbeta and 13 Jbeta. Generated by immunoSEQ multiplex PCR, the TCRdb table keeps only in-frame clones and is missing some. The sample holds around 180,000 clones, more than 80% seen once. Material for sequencing was PBMCs. These TCRs come from a male donor in good health and CMV-seronegative.

The chain couples TRBV21-1 to TRBJ2-5; whether TRBD2, the table's D call, matches the DNA was not checked. TRBV21-1 is described as a pseudogene. This CDR3 comprises 15 residues. This CDR3 reads CASSNRVAVQETQYF. The CDR3 nucleotides read TGTGCCAGCAGCAATCGGGTAGCGGTGCAAGAGACCCAGTACTTC.

The V call is TRBV4-3, the J call TRBJ2-7, with TRBD2 matching over 9 bases. This CDR3 region has 20 residues. The V segment lost 5 bases and the J segment 4 bases; nucleotides outside the gene matches: 24. CDR1 and CDR2 (germline): LGHNA, YSLEER. CDR3: CASSLGVGRGGLGGTYEQYF. The CDR3 bases are TGCGCCAGCAGCTTAGGCGTTGGGCGGGGGGGCCTAGGTGGGACTTACGAGCAGTACTTC.

CDR3 in amino acids: CASSVPGIDSPLHF. The CDR3 region has the DNA TGTGCCAGCAGCGTACCAGGTATCGATTCACCCCTCCACTTT. The chain has TRBV9 and TRBJ1-6; D is unclear. Germline lookup yields CDR1 SGDLS and CDR2 YYNGEE. There are 14 residues in the CDR3. The V end lost 1 base, the J end lost 8 bases, and 10 bases lay between the germline ends.

Comment on this clone: At one end, the junction sequence differs from germline, possibly due to a read error. The chain employs TRBV7-9 and TRBJ1-5; D not certain. The CDR3 is made up of 12 amino acids. Germline loops: CDR1 SEHNR, CDR2 FQNEAQ (reference sequence). CDR3 coding DNA: TGTTCCAGCAGCCCCCTAAATCAGCCCCAGCATTTT. Translated: CSSSPLNQPQHF.

This chain joins TRBV9 and TRBJ2-3, with TRBD2 identical over 8 bases. With V trimmed by 4 bases and J by 2 bases, 9 bases remained unmatched. The length of the CDR3 is 16 residues. Germline CDR1 reads SGDLS; CDR2 reads YYNGEE. The CDR3 is CASSTGLASYTDTQYF. For the CDR3, the DNA is TGTGCCAGCAGCACCGGACTAGCTTCGTACACAGATACGCAGTATTTT.

V and J are TRBV6-1 and TRBJ2-7; TRBD1 matches at 11 bases. CDR3 size: 14 residues. Per germline, CDR1 MNHNS and CDR2 SASEGT. The J segment lost 3 bases and the V segment lost 7 bases, leaving 5 bases of the junction unmatched. CDR3 residues: CASTPGQGVYEQYF. The CDR3 DNA reads as TGTGCCAGCACCCCGGGACAGGGGGTCTACGAGCAGTACTTC.

This clone showed up just once. This chain connects TRBV27 to TRBJ2-5; 7 bases agree with TRBD1. Trimming cost V 5 bases and J 5 bases; bases outside gene matches: 8. The CDR3 consists of 14 residues. In germline, CDR1 is MNHEY, CDR2 SMNVEV (reference sequence). In DNA, the CDR3 is TGTGCCAGCAGTCCGCCAGGGGGTTCGGAGACCCAGTACTTC. It translates to CASSPPGGSETQYF.

V is TRBV18 and J is TRBJ2-6; D not resolved. V lost 4 bases, J lost 0 bases, and 13 bases lay in between. The CDR3 loop spans 17 amino acids. Germline V gene lookup returns CDR1 KGHSH and CDR2 LQKENI. This CDR3 reads CASSLAAFSSGANVLTF. Here the CDR3 DNA reads TGTGCCAGCTCACTTGCGGCATTTAGCTCTGGGGCCAACGTCCTGACTTTC.

J is TRBJ2-2 and V is TRBV28; no clear D. The CDR3 loop spans 13 amino acids. V gave up 6 bases and J gave up 3 bases, with 8 bases separating them. Germline lookup yields CDR1 MDHEN and CDR2 SYDVKM. This CDR3 reads CASRRRYTGELFF. In DNA form, the CDR3 reads TGTGCCAGCAGGAGAAGATACACCGGGGAGCTGTTTTTT.

This chain links TRBV9 with TRBJ2-3; tentatively, D is TRBD2 (7 bases). The V end lost 4 bases, the J end lost 0 bases, and 21 bases lay between the germline ends. The CDR3 has 18 amino acids. Per germline, CDR1 SGDLS and CDR2 YYNGEE. The CDR3 protein is CASSSRRGRETSTDTQYF. The CDR3 coding sequence is TGTGCCAGCAGCTCCCGAAGGGGGAGGGAAACTAGCACAGATACGCAGTATTTT. The full variable domain, its missing parts supplied by reference TRBV9 and TRBJ2-3, is DSGVTQTPKHLITATGQRVTLRCSPRSGDLSVYWYQQSLDQGLQFLIQYYNGEERAKGNILERFSAQQFPDLHSELNLSSLELGDSALYFCASSSRRGRETSTDTQYFGPGTRLTVL.